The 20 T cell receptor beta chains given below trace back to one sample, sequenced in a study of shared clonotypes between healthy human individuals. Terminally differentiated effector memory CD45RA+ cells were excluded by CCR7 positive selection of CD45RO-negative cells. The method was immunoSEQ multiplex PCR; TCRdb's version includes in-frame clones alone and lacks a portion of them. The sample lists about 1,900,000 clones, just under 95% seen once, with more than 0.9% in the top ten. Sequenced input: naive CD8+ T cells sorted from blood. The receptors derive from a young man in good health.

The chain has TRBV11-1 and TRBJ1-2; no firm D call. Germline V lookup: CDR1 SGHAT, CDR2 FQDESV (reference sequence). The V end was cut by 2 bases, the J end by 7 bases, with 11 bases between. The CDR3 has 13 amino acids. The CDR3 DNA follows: TGTGCCAGCAGCTTACCCGGGTTCTCTGGCTACACCTTC. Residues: CASSLPGFSGYTF.

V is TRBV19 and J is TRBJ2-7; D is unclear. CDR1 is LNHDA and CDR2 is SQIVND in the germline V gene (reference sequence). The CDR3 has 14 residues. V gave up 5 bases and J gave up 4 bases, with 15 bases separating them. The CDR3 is CASSPRARMYEQYF. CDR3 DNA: TGTGCCAGTAGTCCCCGGGCACGTATGTACGAGCAGTACTTC.

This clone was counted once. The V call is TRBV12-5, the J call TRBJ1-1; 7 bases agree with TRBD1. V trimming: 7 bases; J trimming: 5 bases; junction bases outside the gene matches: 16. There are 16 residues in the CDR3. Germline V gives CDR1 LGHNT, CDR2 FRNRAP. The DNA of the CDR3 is TGTGCTAGTGCCCCTAACCAGGGGGGGCGATGGACTGAAGCTTTCTTT. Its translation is CASAPNQGGRWTEAFF.

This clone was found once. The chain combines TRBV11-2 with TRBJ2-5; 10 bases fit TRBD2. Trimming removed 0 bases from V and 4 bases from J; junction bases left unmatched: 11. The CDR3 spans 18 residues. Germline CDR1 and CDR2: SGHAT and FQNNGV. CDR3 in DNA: TGTGCCAGCAGCTTAGACCCCAAACTAGCGGGACGTCCAGAGACCCAGTACTTC. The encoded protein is CASSLDPKLAGRPETQYF.

The CDR3, as DNA: TGTGCCAGCGGATTGCCGGGACTAGCGGGGCAAGAGACCCAGTACTTC. Translating it yields CASGLPGLAGQETQYF. This chain connects TRBV7-2 to TRBJ2-5, with TRBD2 matching 13 bases. This CDR3 has 16 residues. The V gene's germline CDR1 is SGHTA and CDR2 FQGNSA. V lost 8 bases to trimming and J lost 2 bases; unmatched junction nucleotides: 8.

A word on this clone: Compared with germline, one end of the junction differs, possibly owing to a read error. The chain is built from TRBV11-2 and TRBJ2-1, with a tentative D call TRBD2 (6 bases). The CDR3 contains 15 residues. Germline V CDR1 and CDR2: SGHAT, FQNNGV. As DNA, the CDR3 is TGTGCCAGCACCTTACTAGGCGGGGTTGACAATGAGCAGTTCTTC. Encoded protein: CASTLLGGVDNEQFF.

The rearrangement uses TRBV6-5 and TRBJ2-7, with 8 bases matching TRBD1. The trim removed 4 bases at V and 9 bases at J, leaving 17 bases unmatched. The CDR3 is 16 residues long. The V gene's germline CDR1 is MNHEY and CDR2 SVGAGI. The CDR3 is CASSSQTGATYEWQYF. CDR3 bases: TGTGCCAGCAGTTCTCAGACAGGGGCAACCTACGAGTGGCAGTACTTC.

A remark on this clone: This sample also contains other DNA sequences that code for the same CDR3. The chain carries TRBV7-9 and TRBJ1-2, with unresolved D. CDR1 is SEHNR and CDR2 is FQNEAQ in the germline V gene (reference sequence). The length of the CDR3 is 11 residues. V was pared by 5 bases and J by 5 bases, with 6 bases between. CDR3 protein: CASSQDYGYTF. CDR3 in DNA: TGTGCCAGCAGCCAAGATTATGGCTACACCTTC.

CDR3 sequence reads: CASSLTGGHSYEQYF. CDR3 DNA sequence: TGTGCCAGCAGTTTGACAGGGGGACATTCCTACGAGCAGTACTTC. The chain uses TRBV11-2 and TRBJ2-7; TRBD1 agrees at 9 bases. This CDR3 region has 15 residues. The V gene end was trimmed by 6 bases and the J gene end by 1 base; junction bases not matched to a gene: 7. The V gene's germline CDR1 is SGHAT and CDR2 FQNNGV.

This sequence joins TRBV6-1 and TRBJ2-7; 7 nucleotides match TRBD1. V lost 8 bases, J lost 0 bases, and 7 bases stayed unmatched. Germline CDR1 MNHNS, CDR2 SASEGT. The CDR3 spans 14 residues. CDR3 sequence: CASETGRGSYEQYF. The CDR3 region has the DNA TGTGCCAGCGAGACAGGGCGAGGCTCCTACGAGCAGTACTTC.

This CDR3 is CASSFLAEYQETQYF. The CDR3 DNA reads TGTGCCAGCAGCTTTCTAGCGGAGTACCAAGAGACCCAGTACTTC. The rearrangement joins TRBV7-8 to TRBJ2-5, with TRBD2 matching over 7 bases. Trimming cost V 3 bases and J 0 bases; bases outside gene matches: 4. Germline V gene data show CDR1 as SGHVS and CDR2 as FQNEAQ. This CDR3 is built from 15 residues. Full variable domain (rest looked up from reference TRBV7-8 and TRBJ2-5): GAGVSQSPRYKVAKRGQDVALRCDPISGHVSLFWYQQALGQGPEFLTYFQNEAQLDKSGLPSDRFFAERPEGSVSTLKIQRTQQEDSAVYLCASSFLAEYQETQYFGPGTRLLVL.

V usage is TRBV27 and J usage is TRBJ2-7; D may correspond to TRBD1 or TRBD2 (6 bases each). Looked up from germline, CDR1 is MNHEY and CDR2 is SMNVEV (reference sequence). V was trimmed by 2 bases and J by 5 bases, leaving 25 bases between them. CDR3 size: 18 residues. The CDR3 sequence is CASSLIGVRGASQNEQYF. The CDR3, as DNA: TGTGCCAGCAGTTTAATTGGGGTGAGGGGGGCAAGCCAAAACGAGCAGTACTTC.

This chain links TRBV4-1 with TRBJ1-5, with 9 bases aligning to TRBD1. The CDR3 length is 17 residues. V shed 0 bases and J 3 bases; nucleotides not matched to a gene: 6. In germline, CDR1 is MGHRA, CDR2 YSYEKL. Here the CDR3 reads CASSQDKGQGFNQPQHF. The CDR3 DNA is TGCGCCAGCAGCCAAGATAAGGGACAGGGCTTCAATCAGCCCCAGCATTTT.

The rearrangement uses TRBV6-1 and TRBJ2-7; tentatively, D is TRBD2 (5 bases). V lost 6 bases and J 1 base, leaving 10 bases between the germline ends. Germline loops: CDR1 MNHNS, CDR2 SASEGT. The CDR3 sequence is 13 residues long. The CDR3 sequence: CASREGGSYEQYF. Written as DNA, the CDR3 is TGTGCCAGCAGAGAGGGCGGTTCCTACGAGCAGTACTTC.

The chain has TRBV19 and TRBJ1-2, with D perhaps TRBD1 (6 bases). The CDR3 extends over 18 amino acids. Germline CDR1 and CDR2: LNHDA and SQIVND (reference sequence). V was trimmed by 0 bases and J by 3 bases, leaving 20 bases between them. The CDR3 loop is CASSIDATLTGDYYGYTF. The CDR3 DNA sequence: TGTGCCAGTAGTATAGATGCGACCTTGACAGGAGACTACTATGGCTACACCTTC.

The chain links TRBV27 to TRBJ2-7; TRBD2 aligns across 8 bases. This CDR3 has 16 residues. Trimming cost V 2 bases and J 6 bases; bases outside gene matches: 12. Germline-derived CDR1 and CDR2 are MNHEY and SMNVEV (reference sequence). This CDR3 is CASSLVEPGGPGEQYF. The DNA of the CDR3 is TGTGCCAGCAGTTTAGTGGAGCCGGGAGGGCCGGGCGAGCAGTACTTC.

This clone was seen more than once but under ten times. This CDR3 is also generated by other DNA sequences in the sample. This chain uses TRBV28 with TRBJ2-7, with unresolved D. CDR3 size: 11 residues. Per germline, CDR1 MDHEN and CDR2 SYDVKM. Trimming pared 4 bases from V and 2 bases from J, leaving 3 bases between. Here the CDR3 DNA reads TGTGCCAGCAGTTATACCTACGAGCAGTACTTC. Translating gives CASSYTYEQYF.

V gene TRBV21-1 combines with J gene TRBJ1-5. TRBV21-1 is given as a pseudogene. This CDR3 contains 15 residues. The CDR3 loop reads CASTQRTEGNQPQHF. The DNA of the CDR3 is TGTGCCAGCACCCAAAGAACGGAGGGGAATCAGCCCCAGCATTTT.

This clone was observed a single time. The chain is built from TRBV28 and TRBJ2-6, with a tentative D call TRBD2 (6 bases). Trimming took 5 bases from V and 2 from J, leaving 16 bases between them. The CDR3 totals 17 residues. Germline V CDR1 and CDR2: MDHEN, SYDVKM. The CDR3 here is CASSPGLISTGANVLTF. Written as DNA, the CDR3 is TGTGCCAGCAGTCCGGGACTGATTTCTACTGGGGCCAACGTCCTGACTTTC.

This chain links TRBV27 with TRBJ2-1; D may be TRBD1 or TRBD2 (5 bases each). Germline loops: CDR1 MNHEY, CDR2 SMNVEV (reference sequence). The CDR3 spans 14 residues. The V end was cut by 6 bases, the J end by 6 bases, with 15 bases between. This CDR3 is CASSPGVRGNEQFF. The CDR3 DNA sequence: TGTGCCAGCAGCCCCGGGGTTAGGGGCAATGAGCAGTTCTTC.